A selection of T cell receptor beta chains follows, all from one sample in a study of blood T cell repertoires in COVID-19. Only in-frame clones appear in the TCRdb table, and some are missing; sequencing was by immunoSEQ multiplex PCR. Seen here are 130,000 or so clones, about four fifths observed once, and the top ten hold roughly 9.1%. Sequenced sample: peripheral blood. These receptors all stem from a woman aged 55 to 70 with active or convalescent COVID-19. Each CDR3 is given with its conserved first and last residue. The D gene is left open where the match is weak. The size of a clone is reported for some rows only, either as once, few or many, or as a class for expanded clones.

d_call	v_call	clone_size	j_call	cdr3_aa	cdr3_nt
NA	TRBV10-3	NA	TRBJ2-3	CAISPLGGVTDTQYF	TGTGCCATCAGCCCCTTAGGGGGGGTCACAGATACGCAGTATTTT
TRBD1	TRBV7-2	NA	TRBJ2-7	CASRKSGTGDYEQYF	TGTGCCAGCAGAAAATCCGGGACAGGTGACTACGAGCAGTACTTC
TRBD2	TRBV18	NA	TRBJ2-1	CASSGGADSEQFF	TGTGCCAGCTCCGGGGGGGCTGACAGTGAGCAGTTCTTC
NA	TRBV6-1	NA	TRBJ2-3	CASSESPADTQYF	TGTGCCAGCAGTGAATCCCCCGCGGATACGCAGTATTTT
TRBD2	TRBV5-1	NA	TRBJ2-1	CASSLAPSGGAYNEQFF	TGCGCCAGCAGCTTGGCCCCTAGCGGGGGGGCCTACAATGAGCAGTTCTTC
NA	TRBV6-5	NA	TRBJ1-4	CASSPDSGFEKLFF	TGTGCCAGCAGTCCGGACAGTGGATTCGAAAAACTGTTTTTT
NA	TRBV29-1	NA	TRBJ1-5	CSVEEAPNQPQHF	TGCAGCGTTGAAGAGGCCCCCAATCAGCCCCAGCATTTT
TRBD1	TRBV28	few	TRBJ1-5	CASSTKGQGELYSNQPQHF	TGTGCCAGCAGCACTAAGGGACAGGGGGAACTCTATAGCAATCAGCCCCAGCATTTT
TRBD1	TRBV10-3	NA	TRBJ1-2	CAIRPGTDGYTF	TGTGCCATCAGACCCGGGACAGACGGCTACACCTTC
NA	TRBV28	NA	TRBJ2-4	CASRPRFGTSLAKNIQYF	TGTGCCAGCAGGCCTAGATTTGGGACATCTCTAGCCAAAAACATTCAGTACTTC
NA	TRBV30	few	TRBJ1-6	CAWSVLTTQGPTAHNSPLHF	TGTGCCTGGAGTGTGCTCACAACTCAGGGTCCTACGGCACATAATTCACCCCTCCACTTT
NA	TRBV10-3	NA	TRBJ1-2	CAISDREGGGYTF	TGTGCCATCAGTGATAGAGAGGGCGGGGGCTACACCTTC
TRBD1	TRBV11-3	NA	TRBJ2-5	CASSKTGGPQETQYF	TGTGCCAGCAGCAAAACAGGGGGACCCCAAGAGACCCAGTACTTC
NA	TRBV5-6	NA	TRBJ2-1	CASSPPFRGISSYNEQFF	TGTGCCAGCAGCCCTCCCTTCCGCGGGATTAGCTCCTACAATGAGCAGTTCTTC
TRBD2	TRBV7-2	NA	TRBJ2-2	CASSFLAGGPGGTGELFF	TGTGCCAGCAGCTTTTTAGCGGGGGGCCCGGGGGGCACCGGGGAGCTGTTTTTT